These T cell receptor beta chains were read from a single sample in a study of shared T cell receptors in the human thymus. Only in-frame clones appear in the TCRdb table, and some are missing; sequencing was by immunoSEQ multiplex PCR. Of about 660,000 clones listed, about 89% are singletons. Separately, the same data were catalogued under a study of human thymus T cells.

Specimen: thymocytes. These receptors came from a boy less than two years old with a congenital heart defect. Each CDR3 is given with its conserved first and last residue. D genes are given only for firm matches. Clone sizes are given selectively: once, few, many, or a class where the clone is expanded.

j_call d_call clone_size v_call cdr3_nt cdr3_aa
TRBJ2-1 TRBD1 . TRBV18 TGTGCCAGCTCACCGATCCGACAGGGCAATGAGCAGTTCTTC CASSPIRQGNEQFF
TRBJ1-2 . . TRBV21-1 TGTGCCAGCAGCAGTATGATCGACAGGGGGGATGGCTACACCTTC CASSSMIDRGDGYTF
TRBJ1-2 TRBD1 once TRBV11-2 TGTGCCAGCAGCTTAGCGGCAGGGGGCGCGGGAAGGCTTCTTGGCTACACCTTC CASSLAAGGAGRLLGYTF
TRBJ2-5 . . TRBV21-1 TGTGCCAGCAGCAAAGAGCCGACAGGGGGAGTGGGCGAGACCCAGTACTTC CASSKEPTGGVGETQYF
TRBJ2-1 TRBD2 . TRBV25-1 TGTGCCAGCACCAGCGGGGGGGGCAATGAGCAGTTCTTC CASTSGGGNEQFF
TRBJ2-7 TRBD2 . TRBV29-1 TGCAGCGTTGCCGAAAGCGGGAATCGCTCCTACGAGCAGTACTTC CSVAESGNRSYEQYF
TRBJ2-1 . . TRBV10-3 TGTGCCATCAGGGGACTTTTCAATGAGCAGTTCTTC CAIRGLFNEQFF
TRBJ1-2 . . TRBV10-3 TGTGCCATCACAACAGGGATTAACTATGGCTACACCTTC CAITTGINYGYTF
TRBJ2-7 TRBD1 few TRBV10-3 TGTGCCATCCAGGGGGACAGTCGAATTCCCTACGAGCAGTACTTC CAIQGDSRIPYEQYF
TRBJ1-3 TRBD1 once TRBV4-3 TGCGCCAGCAGCCAAGGACAGGGGCTCTCTGGAAACACCATATATTTT CASSQGQGLSGNTIYF
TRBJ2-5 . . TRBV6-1 TGTGCCAGCAGACGCCCAATAGCGGAGGGGGAGACCCAGTACTTC CASRRPIAEGETQYF
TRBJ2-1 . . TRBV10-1 TGCGCCAGCTCAACCGGGACACATAGCTCCTACAATGAGCAGTTCTTC CASSTGTHSSYNEQFF
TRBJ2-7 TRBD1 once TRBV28 TGTGCCAGCAGTGCCGAAGAATCCGGGACAGGGGAGAGCTACGAGCAGTACTTC CASSAEESGTGESYEQYF
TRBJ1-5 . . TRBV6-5 TGTGCCAGCAGTTACTCGAAGGCAGGGCTGGATCAGCCCCAGCATTTT CASSYSKAGLDQPQHF
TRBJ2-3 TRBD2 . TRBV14 TGTGCCAGCAGCCAAGCTGAGCGGGGGGCAGGCACAGATACGCAGTATTTT CASSQAERGAGTDTQYF
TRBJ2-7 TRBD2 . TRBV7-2 TGTGCCAGCAGCTCGAGCGGGGGACCCATCGAGCAGTGCTTC CASSSSGGPIEQCF
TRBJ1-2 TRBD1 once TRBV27 TGTGCCAGCAGTTTGCAATCAGGGGGCGACTATGGCTACACCTTC CASSLQSGGDYGYTF
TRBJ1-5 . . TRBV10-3 TGTGCCATCAGTTCCGACAGGAGTCAGCCCCAGCATTTT CAISSDRSQPQHF
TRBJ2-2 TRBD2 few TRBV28 TGTGCCAGCAGGTCTCTGGTAGCGGGAACGGCCGGGGAGCTGTTTTTT CASRSLVAGTAGELFF
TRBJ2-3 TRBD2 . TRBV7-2 TGTGCCAGCAGTCGAAGCTGGGGGTTCGCGGGAGGGGGGACAGATACGCAGTATTTT CASSRSWGFAGGGTDTQYF
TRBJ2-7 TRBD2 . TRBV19 TGTGCCAGTAGTATAGATCTCCCAGCGGGGGCCTACGAGCAGTACTTC CASSIDLPAGAYEQYF
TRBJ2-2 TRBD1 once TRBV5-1 TGCGCCAGCAGCAGGACAGGGGACACCGGGGAGCTGTTTTTT CASSRTGDTGELFF
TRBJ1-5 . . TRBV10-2 TGCGCCAGCAGTGAGTCGGCCCGGGTGGCGGGACAGCCCCAGCATTTT CASSESARVAGQPQHF
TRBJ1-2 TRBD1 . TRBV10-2 TGCGCCAGCAGTGAGGTTTATGGTCAGGGGGCCCCTAACTATGGCTACACCTTC CASSEVYGQGAPNYGYTF
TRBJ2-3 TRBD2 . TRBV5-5 TGTGCCAGCAGCTTTGGGCTAGCGGGAGGAACAGATACGCAGTATTTT CASSFGLAGGTDTQYF
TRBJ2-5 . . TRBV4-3 TGCGCCAGCAGCCAAGATCCGGGGGTTTGGGAGACCCAGTACTTC CASSQDPGVWETQYF
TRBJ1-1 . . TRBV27 TGTGCCAGAGGAGGGCGCGAAATGGACACTGAAGCTTTCTTT CARGGREMDTEAFF
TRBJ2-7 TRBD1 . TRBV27 TGTGCCAGCAGCCGAACCGGGACAGGGTACGAGCAGTACTTC CASSRTGTGYEQYF
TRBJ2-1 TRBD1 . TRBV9 TGTGCCAGCAGCGTAGCTTGGCAGGGGGTAAATTCCTACAATGAGCAGTTCTTC CASSVAWQGVNSYNEQFF
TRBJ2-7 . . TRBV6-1 TGTGCCAGCAGTGAGGGCCGGGGATCGGCGTACGAGCAGTACTTC CASSEGRGSAYEQYF
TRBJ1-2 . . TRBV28 TGTGCCAGCAGCTATCTCTATGGCTACACCTTC CASSYLYGYTF
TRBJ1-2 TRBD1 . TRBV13 TGTGCCAGCAGCTCACCCCGACAGGGCGGAAATGGCTACACCTTC CASSSPRQGGNGYTF
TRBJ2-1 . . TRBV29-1 TGCAGCGTTGGCCCGGAGAATGAGCAGTTCTTC CSVGPENEQFF
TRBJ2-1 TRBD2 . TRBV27 TGTGCCAGCAGTCTAGGACTAGCGGGGGGTAACCACAATGAGCAGTTCTTC CASSLGLAGGNHNEQFF
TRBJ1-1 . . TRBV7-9 TGTGCCAGCAGCTTAGCGTATACAGTGAACACTGAAGCTTTCTTT CASSLAYTVNTEAFF
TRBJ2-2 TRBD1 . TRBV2 TGTGCCAGCAGTGGGCAGGGGGCTACGACCGGGGAGCTGTTTTTT CASSGQGATTGELFF
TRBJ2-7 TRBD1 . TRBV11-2 TGTGCCAGCAGCCGCGAGCGGGACAGGGACCCCTACGAGCAGTACTTC CASSRERDRDPYEQYF
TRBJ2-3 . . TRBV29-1 TGCAGCGCTGAAGGCGGGCCGGGCGCAGATACGCAGTATTTT CSAEGGPGADTQYF
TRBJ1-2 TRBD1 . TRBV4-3 TGCGCCAGCAGCCGGACAGACAGGGTCTCTGGCTACACCTTC CASSRTDRVSGYTF
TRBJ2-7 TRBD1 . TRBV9 TGTGCCAGCAGCGTCACAGGGGGTAGCTACGAGCAGTACTTC CASSVTGGSYEQYF
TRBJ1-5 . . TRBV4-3 TGCGCCAGCAGCCCCTTTACAGGCGGCAATCAGCCCCAGCATTTT CASSPFTGGNQPQHF
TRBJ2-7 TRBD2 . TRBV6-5 TGTGCCAGCTATACCCTAGCGGGAGGGCAGATCGAGCAGTACTTC CASYTLAGGQIEQYF
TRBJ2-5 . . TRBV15 TGTGCCACCAGCAGATCGGACAGCCATTCTAAAACCCAGTACTTC CATSRSDSHSKTQYF
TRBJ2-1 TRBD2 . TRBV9 TGTGCCAGCAGCCCCCCCGCGGGAGAAAGCTACAATGAGCAGTTCTTC CASSPPAGESYNEQFF
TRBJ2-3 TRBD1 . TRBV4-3 TGCGCCAGCAGCCCCGGACAGGGAACAAACCAAGATACGCAGTATTTT CASSPGQGTNQDTQYF
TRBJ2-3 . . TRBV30 TGTGCCTGGAGTCCCCCCGGGGGAGATACGCAGTATTTT CAWSPPGGDTQYF
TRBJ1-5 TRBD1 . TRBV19 TGTGCCAGTATAGACAGGGGCCGAAATCAGCCCCAGCATTTT CASIDRGRNQPQHF
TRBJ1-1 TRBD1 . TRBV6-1 TGTGCCAGCAGCTTACCCAGGGACAGCGGCACTGAAGCTTTCTTT CASSLPRDSGTEAFF
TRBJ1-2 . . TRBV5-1 TGCGCCAGCAGCTTGGTAGCAGGGTTGGGCTACACCTTC CASSLVAGLGYTF
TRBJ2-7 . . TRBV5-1 TGCGCCAGCAGCTTGGCCAGGGGGAACCACGGAGGGGCCTCCTACGAGCAGTACTTC CASSLARGNHGGASYEQYF
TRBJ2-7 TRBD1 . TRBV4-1 TGCGCCAGCAGCCCTTTAGGGGGCCTCGAGGGCTCCTACGAGCAGTACTTC CASSPLGGLEGSYEQYF